A single sample gave rise to the 22 T cell receptor beta chains below, sequenced in a study of STAT5B mutations in CD4+ large granular lymphocyte leukemia. TCRdb's copy holds only in-frame clones and misses some; the assay was immunoSEQ multiplex PCR. The profile shows about 29,000 clones, approximately 80% of them singletons. The source material was CD4+ T cells from blood buffy coats. The receptors come from a human donor in good health.

The chain couples TRBV7-9 to TRBJ1-1; 8 bases match TRBD1. The ends lost 5 bases at V and 1 base at J; junction bases unmatched: 6. The CDR3 extends over 15 amino acids. The V gene's germline CDR1 is SEHNR and CDR2 FQNEAQ (reference sequence). CDR3 residues: CASSPSQGANTEAFF. CDR3 DNA sequence: TGTGCCAGCAGCCCCAGTCAGGGGGCGAACACTGAAGCTTTCTTT. Full variable domain (missing parts from reference TRBV7-9 and TRBJ1-1): DTGVSQNPRHKITKRGQNVTFRCDPISEHNRLYWYRQTLGQGPEFLTYFQNEAQLEKSRLLSDRFSAERPKGSFSTLEIQRTEQGDSAMYLCASSPSQGANTEAFFGQGTRLTVV.

This clone was seen once. CDR3: CASSGSYEQYF. CDR3 nucleotides: TGTGCCAGTAGTGGATCCTACGAGCAGTACTTC. V usage is TRBV19 and J usage is TRBJ2-7; no reliable D call. V lost 5 bases and J 1 base, leaving 3 bases between the germline ends. The CDR3 runs to 11 residues. The germline CDR1 and CDR2 sequences are LNHDA and SQIVND (reference sequence).

The chain is built from TRBV30 and TRBJ2-7; 7 bases are shared with TRBD1. CDR1 GTSNPN and CDR2 SVGIG come from the germline V gene (reference sequence). This CDR3 region has 13 residues. The V segment lost 5 bases and the J segment 2 bases; nucleotides outside the gene matches: 6. DNA of the CDR3: TGTGCCTGGGAACAGGGGCGTACCTACGAGCAGTACTTC. Translated, it gives CAWEQGRTYEQYF.

The chain couples TRBV5-1 to TRBJ1-5, with D possibly TRBD1 on 5 matching bases. The V end was cut by 4 bases, the J end by 1 base, with 12 bases between. The CDR3 spans 15 residues. Germline-derived CDR1 and CDR2 are SGHRS and YFSETQ. CDR3 sequence: CASSLISGSNQPQHF. For the CDR3, the DNA is TGCGCCAGCAGCCTGATCTCAGGGAGCAATCAGCCCCAGCATTTT.

V is TRBV6-5 and J is TRBJ2-3, with a weak D call TRBD1 (7 bases). Trimming removed 8 bases at V and 1 base at J, with 10 bases between. From germline, CDR1 is MNHEY and CDR2 SVGAGI. There are 13 residues in the CDR3. In nucleotides, the CDR3 is TGTGCCAGCCAGGGGGGCGGCACAGATACGCAGTATTTT. Translation gives CASQGGGTDTQYF.

The CDR3 sequence is CAISTGSNSPLHF. CDR3 coding DNA: TGTGCCATCAGTACGGGGAGCAATTCACCCCTCCACTTT. This sequence joins TRBV10-3 and TRBJ1-6; D not certain. V was pared by 5 bases and J by 7 bases, with 9 bases between. The CDR3 runs to 13 residues. The germline V gene encodes CDR1 ENHRY and CDR2 SYGVKD.

CDR3 protein: CASSKDRDYGYTF. The CDR3 DNA reads TGTGCCAGCAGCAAAGACAGGGATTATGGCTACACCTTC. The chain combines TRBV7-3 with TRBJ1-2; 7 positions agree with TRBD1. The CDR3 is 13 residues long. With 5 bases clipped from V and 5 bases from J, the junction kept 5 bases outside the gene matches. Per germline, CDR1 SGHTA and CDR2 FQGTGA.

This chain joins TRBV5-1 and TRBJ1-2, with 9 bases lining up with TRBD1. The CDR3 contains 15 residues. V shed 3 bases, J shed 8 bases, and the junction held 11 bases outside the gene matches. Germline V gene lookup returns CDR1 SGHRS and CDR2 YFSETQ. This CDR3 is CASSSTFGTGRGYTF. CDR3 nucleotide sequence: TGCGCCAGCAGCTCCACCTTCGGGACAGGGAGAGGCTACACCTTC.

The chain is built from TRBV2 and TRBJ2-5; TRBD2 matches at 11 bases. CDR1 and CDR2 (germline): SNHLY, FYNNEI. The CDR3 extends over 15 amino acids. J was trimmed by 6 bases and V by 9 bases; bases with no gene match: 12. CDR3 sequence reads: CASSGGASVGQTQYF. In DNA, the CDR3 is TGTGCCAGTAGCGGGGGGGCTTCAGTCGGACAGACCCAGTACTTC.

The V call is TRBV7-2, the J call TRBJ2-5, with D tentatively TRBD2 (6 bases). Germline CDR1 is SGHTA and CDR2 is FQGNSA. Between the trimmed V and J ends, which lost 0 bases and 2 bases, there was a span of 7 bases. The CDR3 spans 14 residues. The CDR3 nucleotides are TGTGCCAGCAGCTTAGCGGGAGGACAAGAGACCCAGTACTTC. Translation gives CASSLAGGQETQYF.

The genes are TRBV25-1 and TRBJ1-3, with 7 positions matching TRBD1. The ends lost 0 bases at V and 4 bases at J; junction bases unmatched: 6. The CDR3 extends over 16 amino acids. CDR1 and CDR2 (germline): MGHDK, SYGVNS. Written as DNA, the CDR3 is TGTGCCAGCAGTGAATACCGGACAGGACCGGGAAACACCATATATTTT. It translates to CASSEYRTGPGNTIYF.

This clone was seen once. The chain links TRBV2 to TRBJ2-4, with 11 bases lining up with TRBD1. After removal of 5 bases from V and 4 bases from J, the junction contained 7 bases not matched to a gene. Germline CDR1 SNHLY, CDR2 FYNNEI. The length of the CDR3 is 16 residues. The CDR3 reads CASSPGTGGGKNIQYF. The DNA for the CDR3 is TGTGCCAGCAGTCCCGGGACAGGGGGAGGAAAAAACATTCAGTACTTC.

The CDR3 DNA is TGTGCCAGCTCACAGACGGACGGCCGGAACACTGAAGCTTTCTTT. It specifies CASSQTDGRNTEAFF. This chain connects TRBV18 to TRBJ1-1, with unresolved D. Germline V gene sequence: CDR1 KGHSH, CDR2 LQKENI. V was trimmed by 4 bases and J by 1 base, leaving 13 bases between them. This CDR3 is built from 15 residues. Based on the CDR3 plus reference TRBV18 and TRBJ1-1, the full variable domain is NAGVMQNPRHLVRRRGQEARLRCSPMKGHSHVYWYRQLPEEGLKFMVYLQKENIIDESGMPKERFSAEFPKEGPSILRIQQVVRGDSAAYFCASSQTDGRNTEAFFGQGTRLTVV.

This clone was recorded a few times. The chain combines TRBV6-1 with TRBJ1-1; the D gene is possibly TRBD1 (5 bases). Germline loops: CDR1 MNHNS, CDR2 SASEGT. This CDR3 contains 13 residues. With 3 bases removed from V and 6 bases from J, the gap between germline ends came to 11 bases. CDR3 nucleotides: TGTGCCAGCAGTGACCGGGACGTCTCTGAAGCTTTCTTT. It encodes CASSDRDVSEAFF.

Only a few counts were recorded for this clone. The chain carries TRBV7-2 and TRBJ2-3; 7 bases map to TRBD1. CDR3 length: 15 residues. Germline assignment: CDR1 SGHTA and CDR2 FQGNSA. The J segment lost 0 bases and the V segment lost 4 bases, leaving 4 bases of the junction unmatched. CDR3 loop: CASSSTGVSTDTQYF. As DNA, the CDR3 is TGTGCCAGCAGCTCAACAGGGGTTAGCACAGATACGCAGTATTTT.

A single count supports this clone. The chain couples TRBV5-6 to TRBJ2-7; 9 bases are a match to TRBD2. Germline values: CDR1 SGHDT, CDR2 YYEEEE. CDR3 length: 16 residues. Trimming at V came to 4 bases and at J to 9 bases, leaving 17 bases not matched to a gene. The CDR3 reads CASSPLVSGSTGGQYF. The DNA of the CDR3 is TGTGCCAGCAGCCCCTTGGTTAGCGGGAGTACCGGCGGGCAGTACTTC.

V and J are TRBV18 and TRBJ2-3; 8 bases fit TRBD1. J lost 1 base, V lost 5 bases, and 2 bases had no gene match. Germline CDR1 is KGHSH and CDR2 is LQKENI. The CDR3 length is 14 residues. CDR3 DNA sequence: TGTGCCAGCTCATCACAGGGGGGCACAGATACGCAGTATTTT. It encodes CASSSQGGTDTQYF.

The V gene is TRBV6-5, the J gene TRBJ2-7; D is ambiguous. V was shortened by 2 bases and J by 3 bases, with 14 bases between the two germline ends. CDR3 length: 15 residues. Germline lookup yields CDR1 MNHEY and CDR2 SVGAGI. The CDR3 loop reads CASSYGRTAFYEQYF. CDR3 sequence (DNA): TGTGCCAGCAGTTACGGTCGCACAGCTTTCTACGAGCAGTACTTC.

This rearrangement joins TRBV6-1 to TRBJ2-5; TRBD1 agrees at 9 bases. Germline-derived CDR1 and CDR2 are MNHNS and SASEGT. This CDR3 has 14 residues. Losses at the gene ends were 4 bases for V and 2 bases for J; bases not matched to a gene: 2. The CDR3 DNA reads as TGTGCCAGCAGTGCGGGGACAGGGCAAGAGACCCAGTACTTC. Its translation is CASSAGTGQETQYF.

The chain employs TRBV6-1 and TRBJ1-6; a possible D gene is TRBD1 (6 bases). Germline CDR1 is MNHNS and CDR2 is SASEGT. V was cut by 7 bases and J by 5 bases, with 12 bases left in between. The CDR3 runs to 14 residues. The CDR3 sequence is CASKQGGNNSPLHF. The CDR3 bases are TGTGCCAGCAAACAGGGTGGCAATAATTCACCCCTCCACTTT.

This rearrangement joins TRBV27 to TRBJ1-1; TRBD1 matches at 8 bases. The CDR3 spans 14 residues. Germline lookup yields CDR1 MNHEY and CDR2 SMNVEV (reference sequence). After removal of 5 bases from V and 4 bases from J, the junction contained 6 bases not matched to a gene. This CDR3 reads CASSQRQGFTEAFF. The CDR3 DNA follows: TGTGCCAGCAGTCAGCGACAGGGGTTCACTGAAGCTTTCTTT.

V and J are TRBV20-1 and TRBJ2-1; D is unresolved. With 5 bases removed from V and 7 bases from J, the gap between germline ends came to 9 bases. This CDR3 has 11 amino acids. Germline CDR1 DFQATT, CDR2 SNEGSKA (reference sequence). The CDR3 region has the DNA TGCAGTGCTCCCCTGTTGAATGAGCAGTTCTTC. This codes for CSAPLLNEQFF.